This T cell receptor (beta chain) was recorded in a study of T cell repertoires in cytomegalovirus infection. At the level of the study: Signatures in public TCR beta sequences pointed to both CMV infection and matching HLA type.

Per the germline V gene, CDR1 is MDHEN and CDR2 is SYDVKM. The V end lost 3 bases, the J end lost 5 bases, and 16 bases lay between the germline ends. CDR3 length: 15 residues. TCRdb reanalysed the reads using MiXCR and keeps one entry per CDR3 protein. Here the sample spans 510,000 or so distinct CDR3 sequences, more than 20% being singletons. This clonotype has only a few counts. This TCR derives from a human donor in good health (CMV status not recorded). Some clones in this sample may be carry-over from other donors' samples. Material for sequencing was PBMCs. The gene calls are TRBV28 and TRBJ1-1; maybe TRBD1 (5 bases). CDR3 in amino acids: CASSFRAGRGTEAFF. The DNA for the CDR3 is TGTGCCAGCAGTTTTCGGGCAGGGCGAGGGACTGAAGCTTTCTTT.